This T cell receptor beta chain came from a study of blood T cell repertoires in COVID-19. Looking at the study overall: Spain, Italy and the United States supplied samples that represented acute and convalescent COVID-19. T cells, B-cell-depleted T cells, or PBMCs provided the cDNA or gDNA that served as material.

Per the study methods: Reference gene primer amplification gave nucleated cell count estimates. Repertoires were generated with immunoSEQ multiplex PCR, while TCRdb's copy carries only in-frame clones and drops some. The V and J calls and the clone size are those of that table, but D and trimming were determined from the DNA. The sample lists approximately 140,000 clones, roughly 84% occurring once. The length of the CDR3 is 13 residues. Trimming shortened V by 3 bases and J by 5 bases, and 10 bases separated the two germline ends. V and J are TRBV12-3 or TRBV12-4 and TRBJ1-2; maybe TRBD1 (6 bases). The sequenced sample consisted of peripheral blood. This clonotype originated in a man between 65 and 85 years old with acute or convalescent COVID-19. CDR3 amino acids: CASSFQGSYGYTF. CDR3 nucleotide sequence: TGTGCCAGCAGTTTCCAGGGGTCGTATGGCTACACCTTC.